These 24 T cell receptor beta chains were all obtained from the same sample, sequenced in a study of T cells in Graves' hyperthyroidism and ophthalmopathy. TCR beta CDR3 regions were amplified from RNA transcripts. A first-round RT-PCR of the TCR CDR3 used the HTBI primer set. Via MiXCR, TCRdb re-called the multiplex PCR reads, giving one row per CDR3 protein. The table records a few hundred thousand distinct CDR3 sequences, about a sixth of them present only once. Sequenced material: blood. These receptors originate from a woman aged 45-60 years with Graves' hyperthyroidism.

This clonotype was observed a handful of times. V gene TRBV19 combines with J gene TRBJ1-1; 8 positions match TRBD1. From germline, CDR1 is LNHDA and CDR2 SQIVND (reference sequence). CDR3 size: 13 residues. J gave up 5 bases and V 6 bases, and 5 bases lay outside the gene matches. The CDR3 bases are TGTGCCAGTAGCGGCAGGGGGCTGACTGAAGCTTTCTTT. Protein product: CASSGRGLTEAFF.

There are many counts of this clonotype. This chain connects TRBV7-9 to TRBJ1-1, with D hard to call. From germline, CDR1 is SEHNR and CDR2 FQNEAQ (reference sequence). Trimming cost V 3 bases and J 1 base, with 9 bases left between them. This CDR3 spans 14 amino acids. DNA of the CDR3: TGTGCCAGCAGCTTGCGCAGCCAGAACACTGAAGCTTTCTTT. This translates into CASSLRSQNTEAFF.

Turning to this clonotype: This clone may be a read error of a much larger clone one base away. The chain couples TRBV3-1 to TRBJ2-3; TRBD2 aligns across 11 bases. CDR1 is LGHDT and CDR2 is YNNKEL in the germline V gene (reference sequence). Trimming at V came to 5 bases and at J to 9 bases, leaving 7 bases not matched to a gene. This CDR3 region has 14 residues. The chain's CDR3 is CASSYYSGGGTQYF. In nucleotides, the CDR3 is TGTGCCAGCAGCTACTATAGCGGGGGGGGGACGCAGTATTTT.

In this sample, this clonotype turned up many times. The rearrangement uses TRBV6-1 and TRBJ1-6; D may be TRBD1 (5 bases). V shed 6 bases and J shed 7 bases, with 13 bases lying between them. The length of the CDR3 is 14 residues. Germline V gene lookup returns CDR1 MNHNS and CDR2 SASEGT. The CDR3 region has the DNA TGTGCCAGCAGGGGAGGGACTACGAATTCACCCCTCCACTTT. This translates into CASRGGTTNSPLHF.

This clonotype has at least ten counts. J is TRBJ1-1 and V is TRBV20-1; D gene ambiguous. The CDR3 loop spans 11 amino acids. Germline-derived CDR1 and CDR2 are DFQATT and SNEGSKA (reference sequence). V was clipped by 5 bases and J by 5 bases, with 9 bases between them. CDR3 residues: CSAAQFTEAFF. CDR3 bases: TGCAGTGCTGCACAGTTTACTGAAGCTTTCTTT.

The rearrangement uses TRBV19 and TRBJ2-1, with D tentatively TRBD1 (5 bases). This CDR3 contains 16 residues. In germline, CDR1 is LNHDA, CDR2 SQIVND (reference sequence). V lost 0 bases and J lost 2, with 11 bases in between. The CDR3 region has the DNA TGTGCCAGTAGTATAGATCCAAGGACAACCTACAATGAGCAGTTCTTC. It specifies CASSIDPRTTYNEQFF. Based on the CDR3 plus reference TRBV19 and TRBJ2-1, the full variable domain is DGGITQSPKYLFRKEGQNVTLSCEQNLNHDAMYWYRQDPGQGLRLIYYSQIVNDFQKGDIAEGYSVSREKKESFPLTVTSAQKNPTAFYLCASSIDPRTTYNEQFFGPGTRLTVL.

This clonotype was counted at least ten times. This rearrangement joins TRBV12-3 or TRBV12-4 to TRBJ2-1; D is possibly TRBD1 (5 bases). Trimming removed 8 bases at V and 12 bases at J, with 20 bases between. The CDR3 extends over 13 amino acids. The CDR3, as DNA: TGTGCCAGCCAGCGCCGACAGCGTGCTGGGCAGTTCTTC. As protein: CASQRRQRAGQFF.

There are many counts of this clonotype. The V and J genes are TRBV12-3 or TRBV12-4 and TRBJ2-7, with D tentatively TRBD1 (6 bases). Trimming took 6 bases from V and 6 from J, leaving 12 bases between them. This CDR3 contains 12 residues. CDR3 amino acids: CASSERGSEQYF. The CDR3 DNA sequence: TGTGCCAGCAGCGAGAGGGGGTCCGAGCAGTACTTC.

There are many counts of this clonotype. CDR3 in DNA: TGCGCCAGCAGCACAGGACTAGCGGACCGTACAGATACGCAGTATTTT. It translates to CASSTGLADRTDTQYF. The chain joins TRBV5-1 to TRBJ2-3, with 10 bases lining up with TRBD2. CDR1 and CDR2 (germline): SGHRS, YFSETQ. CDR3 length: 16 amino acids. Trimming removed 4 bases from V and 3 bases from J; junction bases left unmatched: 8.

At least ten counts were recorded for this clonotype. The V gene is TRBV5-6, the J gene TRBJ2-1; maybe TRBD2 (6 bases). This CDR3 has 13 amino acids. CDR1 and CDR2 from the germline V gene are SGHDT and YYEEEE. The V end lost 1 base, the J end lost 10 bases, and 12 bases lay between the germline ends. The CDR3: CASSLSSGWEQFF. The CDR3 DNA sequence: TGTGCCAGCAGCTTGTCAAGCGGGTGGGAGCAGTTCTTC.

The rearrangement uses TRBV5-8 and TRBJ1-1; tentatively, D is TRBD1 (6 bases). From germline, CDR1 is SGHTS and CDR2 YDEGEE. The V and J ends lost 3 bases and 3 bases respectively, with 21 bases between them. This CDR3 contains 17 residues. The CDR3 protein is CASSYGWGRQVDTEAFF. DNA of the CDR3: TGTGCCAGCAGCTACGGATGGGGGCGACAGGTGGACACTGAAGCTTTCTTT.

This clonotype was seen just once. One base away lies a much larger clone, so this may be a sequencing read error. It is likely a read error, because the conserved phenylalanine at the end of the CDR3 is missing. This sequence joins TRBV10-3 and TRBJ2-7, with no clear D. CDR3 length: 14 residues. V gave up 5 bases and J gave up 0 bases, with 11 bases separating them. Germline CDR1 reads ENHRY; CDR2 reads SYGVKD. Here the CDR3 DNA reads TGTGCCATCAGTCTTTCCGCGAGCTCCTACGAGCAGTACTCC. Protein sequence: CAISLSASSYEQYS.

This clonotype appeared many times. This chain links TRBV6-5 with TRBJ2-7; 9 positions agree with TRBD2. V was clipped by 0 bases and J by 9 bases; unmatched bases: 12. The CDR3 is 16 residues long. Germline CDR1 reads MNHEY; CDR2 reads SVGAGI. The CDR3 DNA follows: TGTGCCAGCAGTTACTCGGAACTAGCGGGCGGCGGAGGGCAGTACTTC. Its translation: CASSYSELAGGGGQYF.

This clonotype has a count of ten or more. This chain connects TRBV7-9 to TRBJ2-7; D may be TRBD2 (5 bases). This CDR3 comprises 13 residues. Germline CDR1 reads SEHNR; CDR2 reads FQNEAQ (reference sequence). V lost 1 base, J lost 5 bases, and 9 bases lay in between. The CDR3 sequence is CASSLGAGNEQYF. The CDR3, as DNA: TGTGCCAGCAGCTTAGGTGCGGGTAACGAGCAGTACTTC.

V is TRBV10-3 and J is TRBJ2-5, with D unclear. The V end was cut by 5 bases, the J end by 0 bases, with 10 bases between. This CDR3 has 14 amino acids. Germline V lookup: CDR1 ENHRY, CDR2 SYGVKD. The CDR3 DNA sequence: TGTGCCATCAGTACCCCGGAAAACCAAGAGACCCAGTACTTC. It encodes CAISTPENQETQYF.

This clonotype was recorded many times. V and J are TRBV3-1 and TRBJ1-1, with D possibly matching TRBD1 (6 bases). The length of the CDR3 is 16 residues. V was pared by 2 bases and J by 5 bases, with 18 bases between. Germline V CDR1 and CDR2: LGHDT, YNNKEL (reference sequence). The CDR3 protein is CASSQSLGQGRTEAFF. The DNA of the CDR3 is TGTGCCAGCAGCCAAAGCCTAGGGCAGGGGAGGACTGAAGCTTTCTTT.

This clonotype appeared many times. The rearrangement joins TRBV7-2 to TRBJ2-2, with TRBD1 identical over 8 bases. Trimming at V came to 3 bases and at J to 4 bases, leaving 7 bases not matched to a gene. CDR1 is SGHTA, CDR2 FQGNSA, per germline. This CDR3 spans 16 amino acids. CDR3 region: CASSLPTGVVTGELFF. In nucleotides, the CDR3 is TGTGCCAGCAGCTTGCCGACAGGGGTCGTCACCGGGGAGCTGTTTTTT.

Notes on this clonotype: One junction end does not reproduce the germline sequence, and a read error may be involved. The DNA for the CDR3 is TGTGCCAGCGGTTTGGGAGGCCTAAACTATGGCTACACCTTC. Amino acid sequence: CASGLGGLNYGYTF. The chain recombines TRBV28 with TRBJ1-2; D is undetermined. The CDR3 extends over 14 amino acids. CDR1 is MDHEN and CDR2 is SYDVKM in the germline V gene.

This clonotype was observed at least ten times. This chain uses TRBV20-1 with TRBJ2-7, with TRBD1 as a possible D gene (5 bases). Germline CDR1 and CDR2: DFQATT and SNEGSKA (reference sequence). This CDR3 comprises 14 residues. V was cut by 2 bases and J by 3 bases, with 14 bases left in between. The CDR3 DNA is TGCAGTGCTAGAAGAAGGGGAAGGGACTACGAGCAGTACTTC. Its translation: CSARRRGRDYEQYF.

This clonotype was seen only a few times. Sequence at one end of the junction differs from germline and may be a read error. This sequence joins TRBV5-4 and TRBJ1-1; D may be TRBD1 (6 bases). Germline CDR1 and CDR2: SGHNT and YYREEE (reference sequence). The CDR3 length is 13 residues. The CDR3 bases are TGTGCCAGCAGCGCCAACAGGGACACCGAAGCTTTCTTT. This sequence encodes CASSANRDTEAFF.

Regarding this clonotype: Possible read error: a much larger clone is one base away. The CDR3 ends on some other residue instead of the conserved phenylalanine or tryptophan, so this is likely a read error. The J gene is TRBJ2-7, the V gene TRBV9, with D unclear. This CDR3 contains 14 residues. From germline, CDR1 is SGDLS and CDR2 YYNGEE. V was pared by 0 bases and J by 2 bases, with 9 bases between. The CDR3 nucleotides are TGTGCCAGCAGCGTAGGGGCGGAACCCTACGAGCAGTACTTA. This encodes CASSVGAEPYEQYL.

This clonotype was detected a few times. CDR3 bases: TGCAGTGCTAGAGGGCCTCCTAGCGGGAGCGAACCCACAGATACGCAGTATTTT. Protein sequence: CSARGPPSGSEPTDTQYF. The rearrangement joins TRBV20-1 to TRBJ2-3; TRBD2 matches at 10 bases. Trimming removed 1 base from V and 2 bases from J; junction bases left unmatched: 12. The length of the CDR3 is 18 residues. Germline V gene sequence: CDR1 DFQATT, CDR2 SNEGSKA (reference sequence).

This clonotype was counted ten times or more. The V call is TRBV28, the J call TRBJ2-7; TRBD2 matches 10 bases. CDR3 length: 15 amino acids. The V segment lost 7 bases and the J segment 2 bases; nucleotides outside the gene matches: 8. CDR1 MDHEN and CDR2 SYDVKM come from the germline V gene. The CDR3, as DNA: TGTGCCAGCAACGCACCCGGGACTAGCGCCTACGAGCAGTACTTC. This sequence encodes CASNAPGTSAYEQYF.

In this sample, this clonotype turned up many times. The rearrangement joins TRBV30 to TRBJ1-6; D unclear. Looked up from germline, CDR1 is GTSNPN and CDR2 is SVGIG (reference sequence). There are 14 residues in the CDR3. V was clipped by 1 base and J by 10 bases, with 14 bases between them. The CDR3: CAWSEDLKNSPLHF. As DNA, the CDR3 is TGTGCCTGGAGTGAAGACTTGAAGAACTCACCCCTCCACTTT.